These 13 T cell receptor beta chains share one sample of origin, sequenced in a study of control samples from healthy donors and cancer patients. Data came from immunoSEQ multiplex PCR; TCRdb stores just in-frame clones and leaves some out. This table has over 150,000 clones, about 94% appearing once. What was sequenced was blood. The receptors were sampled from a man aged 35-49 years in good health.

This sequence joins TRBV4-3 and TRBJ1-1; unclear D gene. CDR3 length: 13 residues. The germline V gene encodes CDR1 LGHNA and CDR2 YSLEER. Trimming took off 0 bases at V and 0 bases at J, with 2 bases between the two ends. The CDR3 loop is CASSQELNTEAFF. As DNA, the CDR3 is TGCGCCAGCAGCCAAGAATTGAACACTGAAGCTTTCTTT.

The chain uses TRBV7-8 and TRBJ2-7, with TRBD2 as a possible D gene (5 bases). Germline assignment: CDR1 SGHVS and CDR2 FQNEAQ. CDR3 size: 12 residues. The germline V and J ends were trimmed by 5 bases and 3 bases, with 8 bases remaining between them. The CDR3 loop is CASSPSGYEQYF. CDR3 DNA: TGTGCCAGCAGCCCAAGCGGCTACGAGCAGTACTTC. Full variable domain (rest looked up from reference TRBV7-8 and TRBJ2-7): GAGVSQSPRYKVAKRGQDVALRCDPISGHVSLFWYQQALGQGPEFLTYFQNEAQLDKSGLPSDRFFAERPEGSVSTLKIQRTQQEDSAVYLCASSPSGYEQYFGPGTRLTVT.

The rearrangement links TRBV7-2 to TRBJ1-5; 7 bases line up with TRBD1. The V gene's germline CDR1 is SGHTA and CDR2 FQGNSA. CDR3 length: 15 amino acids. J lost 3 bases, V lost 5 bases, and 7 bases had no gene match. CDR3 DNA sequence: TGTGCCAGCAGCCCGGGACAGACCCTCAATCAGCCCCAGCATTTT. Translation: CASSPGQTLNQPQHF.

The chain carries TRBV6-6 and TRBJ2-2; 8 bases are shared with TRBD2. The J segment lost 2 bases and the V segment lost 6 bases, leaving 8 bases of the junction unmatched. The CDR3 has 16 amino acids. Germline-derived CDR1 and CDR2 are MNHNY and SVGAGI (reference sequence). In DNA form, the CDR3 reads TGTGCCAGCAGAGCGGGGGCCGTAGGAAACACCGGGGAGCTGTTTTTT. Its translation: CASRAGAVGNTGELFF.

The CDR3: CASAAGTSYEQYF. The CDR3 DNA reads TGTGCCAGTGCAGCCGGAACATCCTACGAGCAGTACTTC. The chain couples TRBV19 to TRBJ2-7; no clear D. Germline CDR1 reads LNHDA; CDR2 reads SQIVND (reference sequence). V was pared by 8 bases and J by 1 base, with 12 bases between. The CDR3 runs to 13 residues. Together with reference TRBV19 and TRBJ2-7, the CDR3 gives the full variable domain: DGGITQSPKYLFRKEGQNVTLSCEQNLNHDAMYWYRQDPGQGLRLIYYSQIVNDFQKGDIAEGYSVSREKKESFPLTVTSAQKNPTAFYLCASAAGTSYEQYFGPGTRLTVT.

A remark on this clone: The sample has other DNA sequences that encode this CDR3 too. CDR3 in DNA: TGTGCCAGTAGTATGCTTGGGGGTCTGGGTACCGGGGAGCTGTTTTTT. Residues: CASSMLGGLGTGELFF. The chain is built from TRBV19 and TRBJ2-2, with D possibly called TRBD1 or TRBD2 (5 bases each). This CDR3 is 16 amino acids long. The ends were cut back, 3 bases at V and 5 bases at J, with 16 bases in the middle. Germline assignment: CDR1 LNHDA and CDR2 SQIVND (reference sequence).

The CDR3 bases are TGTGCCAGCAGCTTAAGGGCGAGCGCAGATACGCAGTATTTT. Protein sequence: CASSLRASADTQYF. V is TRBV7-8 and J is TRBJ2-3, with unresolved D. The ends were cut back, 2 bases at V and 4 bases at J, with 10 bases in the middle. CDR1 is SGHVS and CDR2 is FQNEAQ in the germline V gene. CDR3 length: 14 amino acids.

V gene TRBV7-3 combines with J gene TRBJ2-7; 7 nucleotides line up with TRBD1. The DNA matches TRBJ2-1 better at its end, which makes the J call doubtful. The CDR3 is 16 residues long. The germline V gene has CDR1 SGHTA and CDR2 FQGTGA. This CDR3 is CASSLNTGTVANEQFF. DNA of the CDR3: TGTGCCAGCAGCTTAAACACAGGGACAGTGGCCAATGAGCAGTTCTTC.

This clone has just a few counts. This chain joins TRBV5-5 and TRBJ2-7; 8 nucleotides line up with TRBD1. Germline-derived CDR1 and CDR2 are SGHKS and YYEKEE (reference sequence). Trimming took 4 bases from V and 2 from J; bases not matched to a gene: 5. The CDR3 loop spans 14 amino acids. CDR3 nucleotides: TGTGCCAGCAGCGGGGGGACAGGAACCTACGAGCAGTACTTC. Translation: CASSGGTGTYEQYF.

The V call is TRBV2, the J call TRBJ1-2, with TRBD1 matching 9 bases. The V segment lost 6 bases and the J segment 4 bases; nucleotides outside the gene matches: 9. From germline, CDR1 is SNHLY and CDR2 FYNNEI. The CDR3 has 15 amino acids. DNA for the CDR3: TGTGCCAGCAGCCATGGACAGGGGCCAGGCTATGGCTACACCTTC. Encoded protein: CASSHGQGPGYGYTF.

This chain joins TRBV11-3 and TRBJ2-2; 7 bases line up with TRBD1. The CDR3 is 12 residues long. Trimming took 6 bases from V and 6 from J; bases not matched to a gene: 1. In germline, CDR1 is SGHNT, CDR2 YENEEA. The CDR3, as DNA: TGTGCCAGCAGTACAGGGGCCGGGGAGCTGTTTTTT. Translating gives CASSTGAGELFF.

This clone was seen more than once but under ten times. The chain carries TRBV29-1 and TRBJ2-1; D possibly corresponds to TRBD1 (6 bases). The length of the CDR3 is 16 residues. Germline CDR1 and CDR2: SQVTM and ANQGSEA. V dropped 4 bases and J dropped 5 bases, with 21 bases sitting between them. This CDR3 is CSVANTGNPRNNEQFF. The CDR3 DNA is TGCAGCGTTGCCAATACAGGGAACCCCAGGAACAATGAGCAGTTCTTC.

The chain carries TRBV18 and TRBJ1-2; D not certain. The CDR3 loop spans 14 amino acids. The V and J ends lost 4 bases and 1 base respectively, with 10 bases between them. Germline assignment: CDR1 KGHSH and CDR2 LQKENI. CDR3 loop: CASSLGQINYGYTF. CDR3 coding DNA: TGTGCCAGCTCACTAGGCCAGATTAACTATGGCTACACCTTC.